The rows below give T cell receptor beta chains drawn from one sample of a study of coeliac disease. This table comes from immunoSEQ multiplex PCR, and its TCRdb copy is limited to in-frame clones, with some not included. This sample has thousands of clones, with approximately 74% found just once. Material: lamina propria lymphocytes from the gut. The receptors shown here come from a woman aged 18 to 35 with active celiac disease. Each CDR3 is given with its conserved first and last residue. The D gene is left open where the match is weak. The size entry is marked missing in some rows and otherwise reads once, few, many or a size class.

D gene: .; J gene: TRBJ2-2; clone size: .; V gene: TRBV25-1; CDR3 DNA: TGTGCCAGCAGTGAGACTAAGTGGGAGGCGAACACCGGGGAGCTGTTTTTT; CDR3 protein: CASSETKWEANTGELFF
D gene: .; J gene: TRBJ1-2; clone size: large; V gene: TRBV7-8; CDR3 DNA: TGTGCCAGCAGCTTAGTCGGGGGAGCAGACGGCTACACCTTC; CDR3 protein: CASSLVGGADGYTF
D gene: .; J gene: TRBJ1-1; clone size: .; V gene: TRBV10-3; CDR3 DNA: TGTGCCATCACCCCTGACAGAGACACTGAAGCTTTCTTT; CDR3 protein: CAITPDRDTEAFF
D gene: .; J gene: TRBJ1-1; clone size: .; V gene: TRBV7-9; CDR3 DNA: TGTGCCAGCAGCTTGGGACAGAACACTGAAGCTTTCTTT; CDR3 protein: CASSLGQNTEAFF
D gene: TRBD1; J gene: TRBJ1-2; clone size: few; V gene: TRBV19; CDR3 DNA: TGTGAACAGGGGGAGCGTGGCTACACCTTC; CDR3 protein: CEQGERGYTF
D gene: TRBD2; J gene: TRBJ2-7; clone size: .; V gene: TRBV7-6; CDR3 DNA: TGTGCCAGCAGCTCCGGGACTAGCGGGGGAACCTACGAGCAGTACTTC; CDR3 protein: CASSSGTSGGTYEQYF
D gene: TRBD2; J gene: TRBJ2-1; clone size: .; V gene: TRBV5-1; CDR3 DNA: TGCGCCAGCAGCTTAATACCTAGCGGGGGGCAATCTTACAATGAGCAGTTCTTC; CDR3 protein: CASSLIPSGGQSYNEQFF
D gene: .; J gene: TRBJ1-2; clone size: .; V gene: TRBV7-2; CDR3 DNA: TGTGCCAGCAGCGCCGGACAGTGGGACTATGGCTACACCTTC; CDR3 protein: CASSAGQWDYGYTF
D gene: .; J gene: TRBJ1-3; clone size: few; V gene: TRBV7-7; CDR3 DNA: TGTGCCAGCAGCCCCCTCAGCTCTGGAAACACCATATATTTT; CDR3 protein: CASSPLSSGNTIYF
D gene: TRBD2; J gene: TRBJ2-4; clone size: .; V gene: TRBV10-3; CDR3 DNA: TGTGCCATCAGTGAGTCAGTGGGACTAGCGGTTAACATTCAGTACTTC; CDR3 protein: CAISESVGLAVNIQYF
D gene: TRBD1; J gene: TRBJ1-2; clone size: .; V gene: TRBV7-9; CDR3 DNA: TGTGCCAGCAGCCCGGGACAGGAGTATGGCTACACCTTC; CDR3 protein: CASSPGQEYGYTF
D gene: TRBD1; J gene: TRBJ2-7; clone size: few; V gene: TRBV6-6; CDR3 DNA: TGTGCCAGCAGCCGGGGACAGGGTTCCTACGAGCAGTACTTC; CDR3 protein: CASSRGQGSYEQYF
D gene: TRBD2; J gene: TRBJ2-1; clone size: few; V gene: TRBV30; CDR3 DNA: TGTGCCTGGACCGCCCTAGCGGTGGCCTACAATGAGCAGTTCTTC; CDR3 protein: CAWTALAVAYNEQFF
D gene: .; J gene: TRBJ2-5; clone size: .; V gene: TRBV5-4; CDR3 DNA: TGTGCCAGCAGCTTGGTAGGCCAGGGAGAGACCCAGTACTTC; CDR3 protein: CASSLVGQGETQYF
D gene: .; J gene: TRBJ2-7; clone size: .; V gene: TRBV28; CDR3 DNA: TGTGCCAGCAGTCCCATCGGGAGGGGGCACTCCTACGAGCAGTACTTC; CDR3 protein: CASSPIGRGHSYEQYF
D gene: TRBD1; J gene: TRBJ1-1; clone size: once; V gene: TRBV19; CDR3 DNA: TGTGCCAGTACTAAGGCGGGGACAGGGATTGGGGCCAAAGAAGCTTTCTTT; CDR3 protein: CASTKAGTGIGAKEAFF
D gene: TRBD1; J gene: TRBJ2-7; clone size: .; V gene: TRBV2; CDR3 DNA: TGTGCCAGCAGTGAGGACAGGGGGTACTACGAGCAGTACTTC; CDR3 protein: CASSEDRGYYEQYF
D gene: .; J gene: TRBJ1-5; clone size: once; V gene: TRBV7-2; CDR3 DNA: TGTGCCAGCAGCTTAGTGGGAGGGTATAGCAATCAGCCCCAGCATTTT; CDR3 protein: CASSLVGGYSNQPQHF
D gene: TRBD1; J gene: TRBJ1-2; clone size: few; V gene: TRBV6-5; CDR3 DNA: TGTGCCAGCAGCCCGGGACAGGGGTTTGGCTACACCTTC; CDR3 protein: CASSPGQGFGYTF
D gene: TRBD2; J gene: TRBJ2-2; clone size: .; V gene: TRBV7-4; CDR3 DNA: TGTGCCAGCAGCCCCCATAGCGGGGCGAACACCGGGGAGCTGTTTTTT; CDR3 protein: CASSPHSGANTGELFF
D gene: TRBD2; J gene: TRBJ2-3; clone size: .; V gene: TRBV7-7; CDR3 DNA: TGTGCCAGCAGTTCGACTAGCGGACGGGGAGGTACGCAGTATTTT; CDR3 protein: CASSSTSGRGGTQYF
D gene: .; J gene: TRBJ2-7; clone size: .; V gene: TRBV30; CDR3 DNA: TGTGCCTGGAGATACAGCTCCTACGAGCAGTACTTC; CDR3 protein: CAWRYSSYEQYF
D gene: .; J gene: TRBJ2-3; clone size: .; V gene: TRBV6-6; CDR3 DNA: TGTGCCAGCAGTTACTCCTTAGCGGCCACAGATACGCAGTATTTT; CDR3 protein: CASSYSLAATDTQYF
D gene: .; J gene: TRBJ2-5; clone size: .; V gene: TRBV2; CDR3 DNA: TGTGCCTGCGTTGGGACTGAGCAAGAGACCCAGTACTTC; CDR3 protein: CACVGTEQETQYF
D gene: TRBD1; J gene: TRBJ2-3; clone size: .; V gene: TRBV7-9; CDR3 DNA: TGTGCCAGCAGCTTACTCAGGGGGAGCACAGATACGCAGTATTTT; CDR3 protein: CASSLLRGSTDTQYF
D gene: .; J gene: TRBJ2-1; clone size: few; V gene: TRBV2; CDR3 DNA: TGTGCCAGCAGTGAGGGACTTTACAATGAGCAGTTCTTC; CDR3 protein: CASSEGLYNEQFF
D gene: .; J gene: TRBJ1-2; clone size: .; V gene: TRBV6-5; CDR3 DNA: TGTGCCAGCAGTTGGGGGCCGTCTTATGGCTACACCTTC; CDR3 protein: CASSWGPSYGYTF
D gene: .; J gene: TRBJ2-7; clone size: few; V gene: TRBV7-9; CDR3 DNA: TGTGCCAGCAGCCCTCCCTCGGGAGACTACGAGCAGTACTTC; CDR3 protein: CASSPPSGDYEQYF
D gene: TRBD1; J gene: TRBJ1-1; clone size: .; V gene: TRBV6-1; CDR3 DNA: TGTGCCAGCAGTGTGACAGGGGGGCTTGGCTCTGAAGCTTTCTTT; CDR3 protein: CASSVTGGLGSEAFF
D gene: TRBD1; J gene: TRBJ1-5; clone size: .; V gene: TRBV28; CDR3 DNA: TGTGCCAGCAGTCTTACCGGGACAGGGTATCAGCCCCAGCATTTT; CDR3 protein: CASSLTGTGYQPQHF
D gene: TRBD1; J gene: TRBJ2-1; clone size: .; V gene: TRBV23-1; CDR3 DNA: TGCGCCAGCAGTCAACGCGGGGAAGGGACAGGGGCCCCGGATCACTACAATGAGCAGTTCTTC; CDR3 protein: CASSQRGEGTGAPDHYNEQFF
D gene: .; J gene: TRBJ1-4; clone size: .; V gene: TRBV28; CDR3 DNA: TGTGCCAGCAGTTTATTTCGTGAAAAACTGTTTTTT; CDR3 protein: CASSLFREKLFF
D gene: .; J gene: TRBJ2-7; clone size: .; V gene: TRBV19; CDR3 DNA: TGTGCCAGTAGTATAGGTGGCAAAGCCTACGAGCAGTACTTC; CDR3 protein: CASSIGGKAYEQYF
D gene: .; J gene: TRBJ2-7; clone size: .; V gene: TRBV6-6; CDR3 DNA: TGTGCCAGCAGTTACTCAGAGGAGCCCTACGAGCAGTACTTC; CDR3 protein: CASSYSEEPYEQYF
D gene: TRBD2; J gene: TRBJ2-7; clone size: .; V gene: TRBV27; CDR3 DNA: TGTGCCAGCAGTTCGGGGCCCCCTAGCGGGAGTTCAGGCTACGAGCAGTACTTC; CDR3 protein: CASSSGPPSGSSGYEQYF
D gene: TRBD1; J gene: TRBJ2-5; clone size: .; V gene: TRBV10-3; CDR3 DNA: TGTGCCATCAACCCGGGACAGCACCAAGGGACCCAGTACTTC; CDR3 protein: CAINPGQHQGTQYF
D gene: TRBD2; J gene: TRBJ2-5; clone size: .; V gene: TRBV6-5; CDR3 DNA: TGTGCCAGCAGTTCTTGGGCTAGCGGATCTCAAGAGACCCAGTACTTC; CDR3 protein: CASSSWASGSQETQYF
D gene: .; J gene: TRBJ2-1; clone size: .; V gene: TRBV4-1; CDR3 DNA: TGCGCCAGCAGCCAAGAGGGGCTGACCCACGGTGAGCAGTTCTTC; CDR3 protein: CASSQEGLTHGEQFF
D gene: TRBD2; J gene: TRBJ2-3; clone size: .; V gene: TRBV29-1; CDR3 DNA: TGCAGCGTGGGACGGGGGGAATGGGCAGATACGCAGTATTTT; CDR3 protein: CSVGRGEWADTQYF
D gene: .; J gene: TRBJ1-2; clone size: .; V gene: TRBV6-5; CDR3 DNA: TGTGCCAGCAGTCTCGACTCTCTGGACTATGGCTACACCTTC; CDR3 protein: CASSLDSLDYGYTF
D gene: TRBD1; J gene: TRBJ1-1; clone size: .; V gene: TRBV5-1; CDR3 DNA: TGCGCCAGCAGCCCCGAACAGGGGCGCGGAGCAGCTTTCTTT; CDR3 protein: CASSPEQGRGAAFF
D gene: .; J gene: TRBJ1-5; clone size: .; V gene: TRBV27; CDR3 DNA: TGTGCCAGCAGAAATCTTCGACAGGTAAGCAATCAGCCCCAGCATTTT; CDR3 protein: CASRNLRQVSNQPQHF
D gene: TRBD2; J gene: TRBJ2-2; clone size: few; V gene: TRBV9; CDR3 DNA: TGTGCCAGTTCCGGGACTAGCGGGACCGGGGAGCTGTTTTTT; CDR3 protein: CASSGTSGTGELFF
D gene: TRBD1; J gene: TRBJ1-2; clone size: few; V gene: TRBV7-4; CDR3 DNA: TGTGCCAGCAGCTACTCCCCGGGACAGCTTAACTATGGCTACACCTTC; CDR3 protein: CASSYSPGQLNYGYTF
D gene: TRBD2; J gene: TRBJ2-7; clone size: .; V gene: TRBV7-2; CDR3 DNA: TGTGCCAGCAGCTTAGCAGCGGGAGGATATCACGAGCAGTACTTC; CDR3 protein: CASSLAAGGYHEQYF
D gene: .; J gene: TRBJ2-7; clone size: .; V gene: TRBV7-9; CDR3 DNA: TGTGCCAGCAGCTTAGAGTCTGCGGGCTCCTACGAGCAGTACTTC; CDR3 protein: CASSLESAGSYEQYF
D gene: TRBD1; J gene: TRBJ2-1; clone size: .; V gene: TRBV19; CDR3 DNA: TGTGCCAGTAGTATTATGCAGGGGGACTACAATGAGCAGTTCTTC; CDR3 protein: CASSIMQGDYNEQFF
D gene: TRBD1; J gene: TRBJ2-2; clone size: .; V gene: TRBV5-1; CDR3 DNA: TGCGCCAGCAGCTCGAGTCCCGGGACAGGGGAAGAGCTGTTTTTT; CDR3 protein: CASSSSPGTGEELFF
D gene: .; J gene: TRBJ1-2; clone size: few; V gene: TRBV21-1; CDR3 DNA: TGTGCCAGCAGCCAAAACTATGGCTACACCTTC; CDR3 protein: CASSQNYGYTF
D gene: .; J gene: TRBJ1-1; clone size: .; V gene: TRBV20-1; CDR3 DNA: TGCAGTGCTTACATGAACACTGAAGCTTTCTTT; CDR3 protein: CSAYMNTEAFF
D gene: .; J gene: TRBJ1-4; clone size: .; V gene: TRBV5-1; CDR3 DNA: TGCGCCAGCAGCTTACGAGGTACCACGAATGAAAAACTGTTTTTT; CDR3 protein: CASSLRGTTNEKLFF
D gene: TRBD2; J gene: TRBJ2-5; clone size: .; V gene: TRBV18; CDR3 DNA: TGTGCCAGCTCTCCTGCGACTAGCGGGGCATATGAGACCCAGTACTTC; CDR3 protein: CASSPATSGAYETQYF
D gene: .; J gene: TRBJ1-2; clone size: .; V gene: TRBV7-8; CDR3 DNA: TGTGCCAGCAGCTTAGCGTGGGGAGGGCTTGACTATGGCTACACCTTC; CDR3 protein: CASSLAWGGLDYGYTF
D gene: .; J gene: TRBJ2-5; clone size: few; V gene: TRBV15; CDR3 DNA: TGTGCCACCAGCAGAGATCTTCAGGTCGAGCAGACCCAGTACTTC; CDR3 protein: CATSRDLQVEQTQYF
D gene: TRBD2; J gene: TRBJ2-1; clone size: .; V gene: TRBV28; CDR3 DNA: TGTGCCCCGGGAGGGGATGAGCAGTTCTTC; CDR3 protein: CAPGGDEQFF
D gene: .; J gene: TRBJ1-5; clone size: .; V gene: TRBV27; CDR3 DNA: TGTGCCAGCAGTTTTGGGCCTTGGGCGCCCCAGCATTTT; CDR3 protein: CASSFGPWAPQHF